These 6 T cell receptor beta chains originate from one sample sequenced in a study of T cell responses to AZD1222 COVID-19 vaccine. TCRdb's copy holds only in-frame clones and misses some; the assay was immunoSEQ multiplex PCR. Of over 110,000 clones listed, approximately 93% are singletons. The sample in question was peripheral blood, obtained after recovery from COVID-19. The receptors here all came from an adult who had recovered from COVID-19.

The chain combines TRBV5-1 with TRBJ2-2; 8 bases agree with TRBD2. From germline, CDR1 is SGHRS and CDR2 YFSETQ. CDR3 length equals 15 residues. Germline trimming cut 3 bases from V and 4 bases from J; bases unmatched to any gene: 5. The CDR3 sequence is CASSSGAGATGELFF. The DNA for the CDR3 is TGCGCCAGCAGCTCGGGAGCGGGAGCCACCGGGGAGCTGTTTTTT.

Here the CDR3 reads CASSPSTGMNNEQFF. CDR3 nucleotides: TGCGCCAGCAGCCCCTCGACAGGGATGAACAATGAGCAGTTCTTC. This rearrangement joins TRBV5-1 to TRBJ2-1, with TRBD1 matching 7 bases. The length of the CDR3 is 15 residues. Germline V gene sequence: CDR1 SGHRS, CDR2 YFSETQ. The junction had 9 bases not matched to a gene; V was cut back by 4 bases and J by 5 bases.

This chain links TRBV27 with TRBJ1-5; no definite D call. Trimming stripped 5 bases from V and 1 base from J, with 3 bases between. Germline V CDR1 and CDR2: MNHEY, SMNVEV (reference sequence). The CDR3 spans 12 residues. The CDR3 nucleotides read TGTGCCAGCAGTAGAAGCAATCAGCCCCAGCATTTT. Translating it yields CASSRSNQPQHF.

The chain couples TRBV27 to TRBJ1-1, with D maybe TRBD1 (5 bases). CDR1 and CDR2 from the germline V gene are MNHEY and SMNVEV (reference sequence). V lost 0 bases, J lost 1 base, and 6 bases lay in between. The CDR3 runs to 14 residues. The CDR3: CASSLSGANTEAFF. DNA for the CDR3: TGTGCCAGCAGTTTATCAGGGGCGAACACTGAAGCTTTCTTT.

The rearrangement joins TRBV27 to TRBJ2-2; D ambiguous. Germline V CDR1 and CDR2: MNHEY, SMNVEV (reference sequence). CDR3 length: 13 residues. Trimming shortened V by 5 bases and J by 7 bases, and 11 bases separated the two germline ends. In nucleotides, the CDR3 is TGTGCCAGCAGTAACATTTTCGGCGGGGAGCTGTTTTTT. Translation gives CASSNIFGGELFF.

The chain has TRBV7-2 and TRBJ2-3; D remains unclear. Germline V gives CDR1 SGHTA, CDR2 FQGNSA. This CDR3 region has 15 residues. Trimming stripped 4 bases from V and 1 base from J, with 12 bases between. CDR3 sequence: CASSYTLLGTDTQYF. CDR3 nucleotides: TGTGCCAGCAGCTATACCCTTCTAGGCACAGATACGCAGTATTTT.